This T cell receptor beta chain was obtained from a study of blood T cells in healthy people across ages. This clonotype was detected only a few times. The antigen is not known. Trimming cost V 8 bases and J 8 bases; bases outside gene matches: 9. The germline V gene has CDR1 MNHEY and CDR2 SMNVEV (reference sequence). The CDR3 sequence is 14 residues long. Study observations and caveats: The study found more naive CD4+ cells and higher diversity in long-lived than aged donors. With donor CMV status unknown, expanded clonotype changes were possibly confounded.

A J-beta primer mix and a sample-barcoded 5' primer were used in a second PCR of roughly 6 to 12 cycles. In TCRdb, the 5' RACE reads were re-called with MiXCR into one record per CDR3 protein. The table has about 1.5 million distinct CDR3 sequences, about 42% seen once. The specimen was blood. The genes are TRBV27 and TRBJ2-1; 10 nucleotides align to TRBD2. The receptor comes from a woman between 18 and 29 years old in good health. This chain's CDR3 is CASSPGLASHEQFF. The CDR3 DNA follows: TGTGCCAGCTCACCGGGACTAGCGAGTCATGAGCAGTTCTTC.